This T cell receptor beta chain was sequenced for a study of T cell responses to AZD1222 COVID-19 vaccine. As for the study in general: The study pooled second doses at about 4 or about 12 weeks. The study, taken as a whole, reports: Per reports, nearly half of all spike-specific TCRs target regions that are unmutated in variants. Regions 160-218 and 743-854 held dominance among vaccine-associated CD4 TCRs, which spanned spike.

V lost 2 bases to trimming and J lost 5 bases; unmatched junction nucleotides: 9. Germline loops: CDR1 MNHEY, CDR2 SVGEGT. The CDR3 runs to 16 residues. Note on this clone: As yet, its antigen is unknown.

Measured with immunoSEQ multiplex PCR; TCRdb has only the in-frame clones, and not every one. The data contain over 100,000 clones, 87% of them seen just once; the ten biggest clones take up 5.2%. The material sequenced was peripheral blood, taken on day 0 of AZD1222 vaccination. The sequence came from an adult in good health. The rearrangement links TRBV6-2 or TRBV6-3 to TRBJ1-5; the match to TRBD1 covers 7 bases. The CDR3 reads CASSYQSDRDHQPQHF. The CDR3 DNA reads TGTGCCAGCAGTTACCAATCCGACAGGGACCATCAGCCCCAGCATTTT.